This T cell receptor (beta chain) comes out of a study of OX40 agonist ivuxolimab in advanced cancers. On the study more broadly: Antecedent anti-PD-1, anti-PD-L1 or anti-CTLA-4 therapy was permissible, with roughly 36% having received some.

Germline trimming cut 4 bases from V and 1 base from J; bases unmatched to any gene: 3. CDR1 and CDR2 (germline): SGHRS, YFSETQ. This CDR3 spans 15 amino acids. Notes on this clone: The same CDR3 can be traced to other DNA sequences in this sample.

The repertoire was sequenced with immunoSEQ multiplex PCR; TCRdb's copy has only in-frame clones and lacks some. The repertoire includes roughly 46,000 clones, 70% to 90% of them detected once, and 11% to 15% sits in the top ten. The sequence derives from an adult with an advanced solid tumor such as melanoma, head and neck, liver or kidney cancer. The chain joins TRBV5-1 to TRBJ2-1; 9 bases are a match to TRBD1. Source: CD4+ or CD8+ T cells sorted from blood, taken in a trial of the OX40 agonist ivuxolimab. Here the CDR3 DNA reads TGCGCCAGCAGCCTCGGACAGGGGTCCTACAATGAGCAGTTCTTC. Its protein is CASSLGQGSYNEQFF.